This T cell receptor beta chain was captured in a study of response to subunit inactivated influenza vaccine. Study results and limitations: The authors proposed limited new T cell recruitment per seasonal influenza vaccination.

This clonotype has just a few counts. Its antigen is unidentified. MiXCR, applied by TCRdb to the RT-PCR reads, yields one record per CDR3 protein. The sample has 250,000 to 350,000 distinct CDR3 sequences, about 20% seen once. The sequencing used PBMCs from blood, collected approximately 20 months after vaccination. This TCR came from a man between 50 and 69 years old who received an inactivated influenza vaccine.

CDR3 in DNA: TGTGCCATCAGTGAGCAACAAGAGACCCAGTACTTC. This translates into CAISEQQETQYF. The chain combines TRBV10-3 with TRBJ2-5; no firm D call. V was shortened by 2 bases and J by 2 bases, with 3 bases between the two germline ends. CDR1 and CDR2 from the germline V gene are ENHRY and SYGVKD. CDR3 length: 12 amino acids.